Each of the 17 T cell receptor beta chains below was sequenced from the same sample in a study of tumour-infiltrating T cells in Burkitt lymphoma. Assay: immunoSEQ multiplex PCR; the TCRdb copy retains only in-frame clones and omits some. Of 5,000 to 7,000 clones in the sample, over 9% were seen once. What was sequenced was tumor tissue. The receptors originated from a human donor with diffuse large B-cell lymphoma.

This clone was counted once. The chain combines TRBV11-2 with TRBJ1-5; no clear D gene. Germline lookup yields CDR1 SGHAT and CDR2 FQNNGV. With 2 bases removed from V and 3 bases from J, the gap between germline ends came to 5 bases. The CDR3 runs 13 residues. The CDR3 coding sequence is TGTGCCAGCAGCTTAAACCCCAATCAGCCCCAGCATTTT. Amino acid sequence: CASSLNPNQPQHF.

This clone was picked up a small number of times. The chain's CDR3 is CSENRAGNQETQYF. The CDR3 DNA reads TGCAGCGAAAACCGAGCGGGTAACCAAGAGACCCAGTACTTC. The gene calls are TRBV29-1 and TRBJ2-5, with D maybe TRBD2 (6 bases). The germline gives CDR1 SQVTM, CDR2 ANQGSEA. This CDR3 region has 14 residues. The V gene lost 7 bases and the J gene lost 0 bases, with 15 bases spanning the gap.

The chain joins TRBV19 to TRBJ2-3; the match to TRBD2 covers 7 bases. This CDR3 comprises 15 residues. CDR1 and CDR2 (germline): LNHDA, SQIVND (reference sequence). V lost 8 bases to trimming and J lost 5 bases; unmatched junction nucleotides: 13. CDR3 nucleotide sequence: TGTGCCAGTGCATCGGTGGCGGGGGTGGGAGATACGCAGTATTTT. It yields the protein CASASVAGVGDTQYF.

This clone was observed a handful of times. The gene calls are TRBV28 and TRBJ2-7; TRBD1 matches 10 bases. Germline CDR1 and CDR2: MDHEN and SYDVKM. The CDR3 is 15 residues long. J was trimmed by 4 bases and V by 5 bases; bases with no gene match: 8. CDR3 amino acids: CASSPYRDRGYEQYF. The CDR3 nucleotides are TGTGCCAGCAGTCCATACCGGGACAGGGGTTACGAGCAGTACTTC.

The V and J genes are TRBV5-1 and TRBJ2-5, with 8 bases aligning to TRBD1. The DNA matches TRBJ2-7 better at its end, which makes the J call doubtful. This CDR3 contains 15 residues. CDR1 is SGHRS and CDR2 is YFSETQ in the germline V gene. The DNA for the CDR3 is TGCGCCAGCAGCTTGAGTCCGGGACAGGAGTACGAGCAGTACTTC. It encodes CASSLSPGQEYEQYF.

This clone was observed a few times. The rearrangement uses TRBV7-9 and TRBJ2-3; the D is unclear. The CDR3 extends over 12 amino acids. Trimming removed 5 bases at V and 2 bases at J, with 5 bases between. The V gene's germline CDR1 is SEHNR and CDR2 FQNEAQ (reference sequence). In nucleotides, the CDR3 is TGTGCCAGCAGCCCCTACACAGATACGCAGTATTTT. Its protein product is CASSPYTDTQYF.

This rearrangement joins TRBV10-3 to TRBJ1-2; D ambiguous. V dropped 10 bases and J dropped 8 bases, with 17 bases sitting between them. CDR1 is ENHRY and CDR2 is SYGVKD in the germline V gene. The CDR3 extends over 12 amino acids. Here the CDR3 DNA reads TGTGCCACCGAGAGCATCTCGGTAGGCTACACCTTC. It codes for CATESISVGYTF.

The table lists this clone with a few counts. This chain uses TRBV4-3 with TRBJ2-3, with TRBD2 matching 11 bases. The length of the CDR3 is 19 residues. Germline V gene lookup returns CDR1 LGHNA and CDR2 YSLEER. Unmatched junction bases numbered 9, after V lost 0 bases and J lost 1 base. The CDR3 loop reads CASSQDTNEGLAGTDTQYF. The DNA for the CDR3 is TGCGCCAGCAGCCAAGATACCAACGAGGGACTAGCGGGCACAGATACGCAGTATTTT.

This clone occurred a few times. This chain uses TRBV18 with TRBJ1-1; D may be TRBD1 (6 bases). V gave up 6 bases and J gave up 5 bases, with 28 bases separating them. The CDR3 has 18 residues. Germline assignment: CDR1 KGHSH and CDR2 LQKENI. DNA for the CDR3: TGTGCCAGCTCCCGACTACAGGGTAGTGATGGAGTAGGAACTGAAGCTTTCTTT. Its translation: CASSRLQGSDGVGTEAFF.

The J gene is TRBJ2-3, the V gene TRBV7-8, with D perhaps TRBD2 (6 bases). The CDR3 extends over 15 amino acids. Germline CDR1 reads SGHVS; CDR2 reads FQNEAQ. Between the trimmed V and J ends, which lost 2 bases and 2 bases, there was a span of 11 bases. The CDR3 sequence: CASSLRDSDTDTQYF. The CDR3 coding sequence is TGTGCCAGCAGCTTACGGGACTCTGACACAGATACGCAGTATTTT.

This chain links TRBV11-2 with TRBJ2-7; D possibly corresponds to TRBD2 (5 bases). In germline, CDR1 is SGHAT, CDR2 FQNNGV. The CDR3 sequence is 12 residues long. Trimming removed 5 bases at V and 8 bases at J, with 13 bases between. In DNA, the CDR3 is TGTGCCAGCAGCCTCCTTTCGGGAAAGCAGTACTTC. This encodes CASSLLSGKQYF.

This clone came up a few times. J is TRBJ1-1 and V is TRBV5-5; no firm D call. V lost 4 bases and J lost 3, with 13 bases in between. CDR3 length: 14 residues. CDR1 is SGHKS, CDR2 YYEKEE, per germline (reference sequence). The CDR3 loop is CASSLRSLYTEAFF. The CDR3 nucleotides are TGTGCCAGCAGCCTTCGGTCGCTGTACACTGAAGCTTTCTTT.

A few counts support this clone. The chain carries TRBV19 and TRBJ1-2; D possibly corresponds to TRBD1 (6 bases). The germline V and J ends were trimmed by 4 bases and 3 bases, with 12 bases remaining between them. The CDR3 sequence is 14 residues long. Germline CDR1 is LNHDA and CDR2 is SQIVND (reference sequence). CDR3 residues: CASSRQAEDYGYTF. In nucleotides, the CDR3 is TGTGCCAGTAGTAGACAGGCCGAAGACTATGGCTACACCTTC.

The chain carries TRBV18 and TRBJ1-4, with D possibly TRBD1 on 5 matching bases. CDR3 length equals 16 residues. CDR1 is KGHSH and CDR2 is LQKENI in the germline V gene. V gave up 3 bases and J gave up 6 bases, with 17 bases separating them. CDR3 DNA sequence: TGTGCCAGCTCACCGCGGGACTTGGGGATAGATGAAAAACTGTTTTTT. Protein product: CASSPRDLGIDEKLFF.

This clone was detected only a few times. The V and J genes are TRBV2 and TRBJ2-7; the D call may be TRBD1 or TRBD2 (5 bases each). CDR3 length: 15 residues. V was clipped by 6 bases and J by 1 base, with 16 bases between them. Germline CDR1 reads SNHLY; CDR2 reads FYNNEI. In DNA, the CDR3 is TGTGCCAGCAGGGACCCCCGGGACGGTTCCTACGAGCAGTACTTC. This translates into CASRDPRDGSYEQYF.

This clone occurred a few times. V is TRBV29-1 and J is TRBJ1-2, with 7 nucleotides matching TRBD1. The germline V gene has CDR1 SQVTM and CDR2 ANQGSEA. The CDR3 extends over 16 amino acids. The V segment lost 1 base and the J segment 1 base; nucleotides outside the gene matches: 9. CDR3 coding DNA: TGCAGCGTTGAAGCTCTTCCCGGGACAGATAACTATGGCTACACCTTC. Translation: CSVEALPGTDNYGYTF. Full variable domain (outside the CDR3, taken from reference TRBV29-1 and TRBJ1-2): SAVISQKPSRDICQRGTSLTIQCQVDSQVTMMFWYRQQPGQSLTLIATANQGSEATYESGFVIDKFPISRPNLTFSTLTVSNMSPEDSSIYLCSVEALPGTDNYGYTFGSGTRLTVV.

This clone was detected only a few times. The chain links TRBV5-1 to TRBJ1-1, with D possibly being TRBD1 (5 bases). The V gene's germline CDR1 is SGHRS and CDR2 YFSETQ. The CDR3 spans 12 residues. V shed 7 bases and J shed 4 bases, with 11 bases lying between them. CDR3 nucleotide sequence: TGCGCCAGCGGTCATGGGGGCACTGAAGCTTTCTTT. As protein: CASGHGGTEAFF.